The T cell receptor (beta chain) under discussion was sequenced for a study of blood T cells in healthy people across ages. General study points: TCR beta diversity per million T cells fell roughly linearly with age.

Together with a sample-barcoded 5' primer, a J-beta primer mix was included in a second PCR lasting roughly 6 to 12 cycles. From each sample, at least 3 million paired-end reads containing CDR3 were obtained. From the 5' RACE reads, TCRdb called clonotypes with MiXCR, one entry per CDR3 protein. The data hold 550,000 to 650,000 distinct CDR3 sequences, with approximately 30% observed a single time. This clonotype occurred a few times. Its cognate antigen is unknown. Since a much larger clone is just one base distant, this may be a read error. The ends lost 6 bases at V and 4 bases at J; junction bases unmatched: 8. The CDR3 has 14 amino acids. CDR1 is LGHNA and CDR2 is YNFKEQ in the germline V gene. Every sample yielded at least 6.5 million isolated PBMCs.

The sample comprised blood. The gene calls are TRBV4-2 and TRBJ2-7, with TRBD2 matching over 8 bases. The origin of this receptor is a woman of 80 years or more in good health. The CDR3: CASREVGGAYEQYF. The CDR3 coding sequence is TGTGCCAGCAGGGAAGTCGGGGGGGCATACGAGCAGTACTTC.